This T cell receptor beta chain stems from a study of post-analysis software for immune sequencing data. TCR beta libraries were prepared from cDNA with unique molecular identifiers. One entry per CDR3 protein results from TCRdb running MiXCR on the PCR reads. The sample has fewer than 850,000 distinct CDR3 sequences, approximately 44% seen once. The TCR comes from a girl between 5 and 17 years old with multiple sclerosis. Sequencing was carried out using blood.

The CDR3 region is CAISVDRAGETQYF. The CDR3 DNA is TGTGCCATCAGTGTTGACAGGGCAGGGGAGACCCAGTACTTC. This sequence joins TRBV10-3 and TRBJ2-5; 7 nucleotides match TRBD1. After removal of 4 bases from V and 5 bases from J, the junction contained 7 bases not matched to a gene. The V gene's germline CDR1 is ENHRY and CDR2 SYGVKD. There are 14 residues in the CDR3.